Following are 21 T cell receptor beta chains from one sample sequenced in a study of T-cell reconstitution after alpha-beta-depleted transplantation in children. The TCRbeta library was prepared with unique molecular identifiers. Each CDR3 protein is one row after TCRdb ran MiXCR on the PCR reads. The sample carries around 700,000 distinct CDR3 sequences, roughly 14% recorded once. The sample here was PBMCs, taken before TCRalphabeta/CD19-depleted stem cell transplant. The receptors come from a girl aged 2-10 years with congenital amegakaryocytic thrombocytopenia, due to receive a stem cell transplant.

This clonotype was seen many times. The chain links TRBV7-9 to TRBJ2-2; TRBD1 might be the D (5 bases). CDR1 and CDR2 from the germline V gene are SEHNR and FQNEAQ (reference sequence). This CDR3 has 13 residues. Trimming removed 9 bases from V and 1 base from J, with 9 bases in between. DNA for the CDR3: TGTGCCAGTAGACAGAAGAACACCGGGGAGCTGTTTTTT. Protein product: CASRQKNTGELFF.

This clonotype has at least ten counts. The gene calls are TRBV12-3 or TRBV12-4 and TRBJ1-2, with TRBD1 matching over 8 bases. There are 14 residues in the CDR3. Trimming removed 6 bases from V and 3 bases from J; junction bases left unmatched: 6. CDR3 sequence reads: CASRGTGYDYGYTF. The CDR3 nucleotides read TGTGCCAGCAGAGGGACAGGATACGACTATGGCTACACCTTC.

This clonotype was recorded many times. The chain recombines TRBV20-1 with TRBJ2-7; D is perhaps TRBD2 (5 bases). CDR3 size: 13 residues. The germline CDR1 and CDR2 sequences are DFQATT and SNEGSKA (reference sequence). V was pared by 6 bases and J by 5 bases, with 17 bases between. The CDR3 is CSAHLGSFNEQYF. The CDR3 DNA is TGCAGTGCCCACCTGGGGAGTTTCAACGAGCAGTACTTC.

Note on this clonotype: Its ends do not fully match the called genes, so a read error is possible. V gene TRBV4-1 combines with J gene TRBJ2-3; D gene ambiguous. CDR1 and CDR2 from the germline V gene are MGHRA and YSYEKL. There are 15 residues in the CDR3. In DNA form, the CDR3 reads TGCGCCAGCAGCCAAGATAGAGATAGCACAGATACGCCGTATTTT. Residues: CASSQDRDSTDTPYF.

Written as DNA, the CDR3 is TGTGCCAGCAGTTGGACTAGCGGGAGAGTCCACGAGCAGTACTTC. It translates to CASSWTSGRVHEQYF. This chain uses TRBV7-2 with TRBJ2-7; TRBD2 aligns across 13 bases. The ends lost 6 bases at V and 5 bases at J; junction bases unmatched: 7. Germline CDR1 and CDR2: SGHTA and FQGNSA. The CDR3 runs to 15 residues.

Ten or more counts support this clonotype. CDR3 in DNA: TGTGCCAGCAGGTTGCAGGGGGCGGCCTACAATGAGCAGTTCTTC. It yields the protein CASRLQGAAYNEQFF. The J gene is TRBJ2-1, the V gene TRBV5-6; 8 bases are shared with TRBD1. Germline trimming cut 5 bases from V and 2 bases from J; bases unmatched to any gene: 6. Germline-derived CDR1 and CDR2 are SGHDT and YYEEEE. This CDR3 spans 15 amino acids.

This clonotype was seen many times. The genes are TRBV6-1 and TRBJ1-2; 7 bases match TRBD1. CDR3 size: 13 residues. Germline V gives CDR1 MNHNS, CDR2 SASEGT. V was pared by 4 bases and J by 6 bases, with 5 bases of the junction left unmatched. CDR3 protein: CASSATGIDGYTF. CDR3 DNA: TGTGCCAGCAGTGCGACAGGGATCGATGGCTACACCTTC.

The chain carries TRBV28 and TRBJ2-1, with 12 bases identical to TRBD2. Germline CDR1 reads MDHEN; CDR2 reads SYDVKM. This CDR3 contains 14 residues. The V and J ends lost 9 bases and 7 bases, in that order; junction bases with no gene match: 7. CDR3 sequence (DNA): TGTGCCAGTCTAGCGGGAGGGACCTTAAATGAGCAGTTCTTC. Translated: CASLAGGTLNEQFF.

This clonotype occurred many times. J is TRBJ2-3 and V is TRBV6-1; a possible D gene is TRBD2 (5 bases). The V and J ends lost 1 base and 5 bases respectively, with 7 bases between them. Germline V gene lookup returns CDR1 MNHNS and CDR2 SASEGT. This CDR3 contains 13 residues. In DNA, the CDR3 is TGTGCCAGCAGTGAAGTCCGGGGAGATACGCAGTATTTT. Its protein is CASSEVRGDTQYF.

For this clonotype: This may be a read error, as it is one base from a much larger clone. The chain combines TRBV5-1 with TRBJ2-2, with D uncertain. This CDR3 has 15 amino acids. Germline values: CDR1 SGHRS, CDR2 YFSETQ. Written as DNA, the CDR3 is TGCGCCAGCTGCTTGGATCGTAACGGTGGCGGGGAGCTGTTTTTT. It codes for CASCLDRNGGGELFF.

The CDR3: CASSFGPSSREQYF. The CDR3 bases are TGCGCCAGCAGCTTTGGGCCCAGTTCACGCGAGCAGTACTTC. The chain combines TRBV5-1 with TRBJ2-7; D remains ambiguous. Per the germline V gene, CDR1 is SGHRS and CDR2 is YFSETQ. This CDR3 region has 14 residues. Trimming removed 2 bases from V and 6 bases from J, with 15 bases in between.

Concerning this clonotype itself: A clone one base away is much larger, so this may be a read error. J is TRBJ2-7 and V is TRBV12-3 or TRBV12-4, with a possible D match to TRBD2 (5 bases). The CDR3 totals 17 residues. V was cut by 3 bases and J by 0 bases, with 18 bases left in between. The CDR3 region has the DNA TGTGCCAGCAGTTTTCCCGTCACTAGTGCGTGCTCCTACGAGCAGTACTTC. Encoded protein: CASSFPVTSACSYEQYF.

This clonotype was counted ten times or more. The CDR3 sequence: CSASGYNEQFF. In nucleotides, the CDR3 is TGCAGTGCTAGCGGGTACAATGAGCAGTTCTTC. The chain combines TRBV20-1 with TRBJ2-1, with D unresolved. V lost 3 bases, J lost 4 bases, and 4 bases lay in between. The CDR3 has 11 amino acids. CDR1 is DFQATT, CDR2 SNEGSKA, per germline (reference sequence).

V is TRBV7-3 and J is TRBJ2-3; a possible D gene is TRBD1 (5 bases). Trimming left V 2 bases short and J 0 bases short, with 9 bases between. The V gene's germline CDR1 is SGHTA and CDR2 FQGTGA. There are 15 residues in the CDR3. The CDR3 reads CASSLLRQSTDTQYF. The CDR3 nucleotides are TGTGCCAGCAGCTTACTGAGACAGAGCACAGATACGCAGTATTTT.

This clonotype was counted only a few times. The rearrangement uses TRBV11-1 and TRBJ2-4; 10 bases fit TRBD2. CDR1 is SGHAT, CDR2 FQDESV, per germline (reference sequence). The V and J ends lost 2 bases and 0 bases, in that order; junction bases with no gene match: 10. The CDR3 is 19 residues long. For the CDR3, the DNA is TGTGCCAGCAGCTTATGGATTCTAGCGGGAGAACAAGCCAAAAACATTCAGTACTTC. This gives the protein CASSLWILAGEQAKNIQYF.

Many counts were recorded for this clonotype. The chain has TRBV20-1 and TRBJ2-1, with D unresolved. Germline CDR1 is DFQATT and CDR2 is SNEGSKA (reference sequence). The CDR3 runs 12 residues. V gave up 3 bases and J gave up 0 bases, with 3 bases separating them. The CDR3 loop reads CSARGSYNEQFF. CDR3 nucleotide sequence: TGCAGTGCTAGGGGCTCCTACAATGAGCAGTTCTTC.

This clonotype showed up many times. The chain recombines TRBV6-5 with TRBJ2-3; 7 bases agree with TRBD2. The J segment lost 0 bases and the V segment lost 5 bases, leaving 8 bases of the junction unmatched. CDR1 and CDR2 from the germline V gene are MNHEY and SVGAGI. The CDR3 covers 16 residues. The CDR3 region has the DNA TGTGCCAGCAGTCAACGTCTAGCGGCTAGCACAGATACGCAGTATTTT. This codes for CASSQRLAASTDTQYF.

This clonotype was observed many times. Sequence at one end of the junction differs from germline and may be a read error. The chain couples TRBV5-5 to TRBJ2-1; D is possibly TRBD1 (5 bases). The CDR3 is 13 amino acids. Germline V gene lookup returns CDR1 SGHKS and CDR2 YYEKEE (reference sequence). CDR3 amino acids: CASSLGLPNEQFF. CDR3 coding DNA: TGCGCCAGCAGCTTGGGGCTACCCAATGAGCAGTTCTTC.

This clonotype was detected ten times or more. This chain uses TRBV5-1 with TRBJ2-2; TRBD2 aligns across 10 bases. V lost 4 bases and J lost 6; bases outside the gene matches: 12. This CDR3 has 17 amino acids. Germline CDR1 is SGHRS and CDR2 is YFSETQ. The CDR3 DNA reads TGCGCCAGCAGCCCTGGGGCTAGCGGGAGAGGTGCCGGGGAGCTGTTTTTT. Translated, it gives CASSPGASGRGAGELFF.

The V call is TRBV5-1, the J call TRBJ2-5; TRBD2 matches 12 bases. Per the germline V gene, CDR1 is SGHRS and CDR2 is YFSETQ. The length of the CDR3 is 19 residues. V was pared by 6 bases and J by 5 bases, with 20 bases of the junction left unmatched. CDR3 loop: CASTVLGGDRLAGVETQYF. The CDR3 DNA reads TGCGCCAGCACCGTCCTGGGTGGGGACAGACTAGCGGGAGTGGAGACCCAGTACTTC.

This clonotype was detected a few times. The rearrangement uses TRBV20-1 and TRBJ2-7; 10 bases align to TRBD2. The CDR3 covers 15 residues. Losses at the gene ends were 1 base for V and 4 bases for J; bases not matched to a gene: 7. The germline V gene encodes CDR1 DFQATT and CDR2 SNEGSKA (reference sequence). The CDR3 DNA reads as TGCAGTGCTAGAGTTCCTACTAGCGGGAATTACGAGCAGTACTTC. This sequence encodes CSARVPTSGNYEQYF.